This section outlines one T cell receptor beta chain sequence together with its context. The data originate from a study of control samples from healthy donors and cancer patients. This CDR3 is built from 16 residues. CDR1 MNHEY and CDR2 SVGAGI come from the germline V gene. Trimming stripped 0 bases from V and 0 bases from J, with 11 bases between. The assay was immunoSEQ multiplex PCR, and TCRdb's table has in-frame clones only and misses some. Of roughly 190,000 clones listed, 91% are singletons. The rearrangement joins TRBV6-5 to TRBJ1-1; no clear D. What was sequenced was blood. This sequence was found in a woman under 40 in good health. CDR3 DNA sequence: TGTGCCAGCAGTTACTCGTTGGAGGAAATGAACACTGAAGCTTTCTTT. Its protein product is CASSYSLEEMNTEAFF.